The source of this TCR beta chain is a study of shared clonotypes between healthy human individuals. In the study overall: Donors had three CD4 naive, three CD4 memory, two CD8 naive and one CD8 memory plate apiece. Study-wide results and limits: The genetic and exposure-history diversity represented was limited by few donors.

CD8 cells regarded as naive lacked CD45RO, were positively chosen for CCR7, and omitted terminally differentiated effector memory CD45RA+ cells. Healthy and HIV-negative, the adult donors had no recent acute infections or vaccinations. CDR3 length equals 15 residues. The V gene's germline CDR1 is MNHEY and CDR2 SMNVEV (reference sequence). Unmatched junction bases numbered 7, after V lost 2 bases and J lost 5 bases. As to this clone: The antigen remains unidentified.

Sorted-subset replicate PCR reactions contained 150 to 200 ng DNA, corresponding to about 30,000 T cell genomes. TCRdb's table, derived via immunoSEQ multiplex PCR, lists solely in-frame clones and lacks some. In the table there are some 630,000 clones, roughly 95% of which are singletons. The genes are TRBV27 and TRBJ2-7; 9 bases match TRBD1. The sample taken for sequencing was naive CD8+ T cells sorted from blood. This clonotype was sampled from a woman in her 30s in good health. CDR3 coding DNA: TGTGCCAGCAGTTTAACCTGGACAGGGGAACACGAGCAGTACTTC. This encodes CASSLTWTGEHEQYF.